What follows are 15 T cell receptor beta chains derived from one specimen sequenced in a study of cytomegalovirus exposure and HLA in healthy donors. A multiplex PCR was run with 60 Vbeta primers and 13 Jbeta primers. Only in-frame clones appear in the TCRdb table, and some are missing; sequencing was by immunoSEQ multiplex PCR. The sample includes about 160,000 clones, around nine tenths of them seen just once. Source material: PBMCs. These receptors were obtained from a woman between 18 and 29 years old in good health and CMV-seronegative.

The chain combines TRBV15 with TRBJ1-1; D is ambiguous. Looked up from germline, CDR1 is LNHNV and CDR2 is YYDKDF (reference sequence). The CDR3 extends over 15 amino acids. V was clipped by 7 bases and J by 0 bases, with 15 bases between them. CDR3 coding DNA: TGTGCCACCACCCGGGAGGCAAACTTGAACACTGAAGCTTTCTTT. It yields the protein CATTREANLNTEAFF.

The sample holds a few counts of this clone. The V gene is TRBV6-5, the J gene TRBJ2-1; tentatively, D is TRBD2 (6 bases). This CDR3 spans 15 amino acids. Germline-derived CDR1 and CDR2 are MNHEY and SVGAGI. Trimming took 5 bases from V and 6 from J, leaving 17 bases between them. CDR3 bases: TGTGCCAGCAGTGGGGACTCCGTCGACGGCAATGAGCAGTTCTTC. This translates into CASSGDSVDGNEQFF.

The rearrangement links TRBV28 to TRBJ1-2; 12 bases agree with TRBD1. There are 16 residues in the CDR3. From germline, CDR1 is MDHEN and CDR2 SYDVKM. Trimming removed 6 bases from V and 3 bases from J; junction bases left unmatched: 8. CDR3 DNA sequence: TGTGCCAGCAGCCCCGGGACAGGGGGCGCTTACTATGGCTACACCTTC. Translation gives CASSPGTGGAYYGYTF.

The chain employs TRBV28 and TRBJ1-5; D uncertain. Germline V gives CDR1 MDHEN, CDR2 SYDVKM. The CDR3 extends over 12 amino acids. V lost 7 bases and J 11 bases, leaving 15 bases between the germline ends. The CDR3 loop reads CASTEVGRTQHF. Here the CDR3 DNA reads TGTGCCAGCACCGAGGTGGGGAGGACCCAGCATTTT.

The rearrangement links TRBV2 to TRBJ2-7, with 15 positions matching TRBD2. The V segment lost 8 bases and the J segment 0 bases; nucleotides outside the gene matches: 11. The length of the CDR3 is 18 residues. The germline V gene has CDR1 SNHLY and CDR2 FYNNEI. In DNA form, the CDR3 reads TGTGCCAGCTCAGCTTCCGGGACTAGCGGGGGGAGCTCCTACGAGCAGTACTTC. It is translated as CASSASGTSGGSSYEQYF. The variable domain in full, with the rest retrieved from reference TRBV2 and TRBJ2-7, is EPEVTQTPSHQVTQMGQEVILRCVPISNHLYFYWYRQILGQKVEFLVSFYNNEISEKSEIFDDQFSVERPDGSNFTLKIRSTKLEDSAMYFCASSASGTSGGSSYEQYFGPGTRLTVT.

The rearrangement uses TRBV2 and TRBJ2-3; 10 bases are a match to TRBD1. V dropped 8 bases and J dropped 4; count of bases not matched to a gene: 9. Per the germline V gene, CDR1 is SNHLY and CDR2 is FYNNEI. The CDR3 runs 15 residues. The CDR3 DNA reads TGTGCCAGCTCAGGGACGGGACAGGGGTCAGATACGCAGTATTTT. Translating gives CASSGTGQGSDTQYF.

The chain recombines TRBV19 with TRBJ2-7, with D tentatively TRBD2 (5 bases). Trimming removed 5 bases from V and 3 bases from J, with 8 bases in between. Germline V gives CDR1 LNHDA, CDR2 SQIVND (reference sequence). The CDR3 loop spans 12 amino acids. This CDR3 is CASSPGNYEQYF. The CDR3 nucleotides read TGTGCCAGTAGTCCCGGGAACTACGAGCAGTACTTC.

DNA for the CDR3: TGTGCCAGCAGTACCAGACAGGGGGCAGATACGCAGTATTTT. Its protein is CASSTRQGADTQYF. The V and J genes are TRBV28 and TRBJ2-3; 9 bases map to TRBD1. Germline values: CDR1 MDHEN, CDR2 SYDVKM. The trim removed 5 bases at V and 4 bases at J, leaving 4 bases unmatched. The CDR3 sequence is 14 residues long.

The gene calls are TRBV15 and TRBJ2-5; 7 positions match TRBD1. This CDR3 is built from 15 residues. Trimming removed 5 bases from V and 4 bases from J; junction bases left unmatched: 10. Germline CDR1 reads LNHNV; CDR2 reads YYDKDF (reference sequence). Here the CDR3 reads CATSPWTGGAETQYF. The DNA for the CDR3 is TGTGCCACCAGCCCATGGACAGGAGGAGCAGAGACCCAGTACTTC.

This chain uses TRBV28 with TRBJ1-3; TRBD1 agrees at 8 bases. The junction had 7 bases not matched to a gene; V was cut back by 5 bases and J by 1 base. Germline V gene sequence: CDR1 MDHEN, CDR2 SYDVKM. CDR3 length: 16 residues. As DNA, the CDR3 is TGTGCCAGCAGTGTACAGGGGGAGATTTCTGGAAACACCATATATTTT. Translating it yields CASSVQGEISGNTIYF.

V and J are TRBV7-3 and TRBJ2-3; 7 nucleotides line up with TRBD1. The CDR3 runs 16 residues. The V segment lost 2 bases and the J segment 2 bases; nucleotides outside the gene matches: 7. Germline CDR1 is SGHTA and CDR2 is FQGTGA. The DNA of the CDR3 is TGTGCCAGCAGCTTACAAGGACAGGAGATCACAGATACGCAGTATTTT. Residues: CASSLQGQEITDTQYF.

The chain combines TRBV11-2 with TRBJ2-1, with TRBD2 matching over 11 bases. The V gene's germline CDR1 is SGHAT and CDR2 FQNNGV. With 6 bases clipped from V and 6 bases from J, the junction kept 4 bases outside the gene matches. The length of the CDR3 is 14 residues. CDR3 nucleotides: TGTGCCAGCAGGTCTAGCGGGGGGCTCAATGAGCAGTTCTTC. Translated, it gives CASRSSGGLNEQFF. Complete variable domain (other parts from reference TRBV11-2 and TRBJ2-1): EAGVAQSPRYKIIEKRQSVAFWCNPISGHATLYWYQQILGQGPKLLIQFQNNGVVDDSQLPKDRFSAERLKGVDSTLKIQPAKLEDSAVYLCASRSSGGLNEQFFGPGTRLTVL.

The V call is TRBV2, the J call TRBJ2-5, with 9 positions matching TRBD1. Germline CDR1 reads SNHLY; CDR2 reads FYNNEI. CDR3 length equals 15 residues. J gave up 5 bases and V 7 bases, and 11 bases lay outside the gene matches. CDR3 DNA sequence: TGTGCCAGCACCTCTGGGGGGGACAGGGTGGAGACCCAGTACTTC. Its protein is CASTSGGDRVETQYF.

The J gene is TRBJ2-3, the V gene TRBV6-1; D unresolved. Germline CDR1 MNHNS, CDR2 SASEGT. The V end lost 6 bases, the J end lost 6 bases, and 13 bases lay between the germline ends. The length of the CDR3 is 13 residues. CDR3 DNA: TGTGCCAGCAGACTCACCCCTTCCGATACGCAGTATTTT. Translated: CASRLTPSDTQYF.

The CDR3 region is CASSYGTGGVYYGYTF. CDR3 DNA sequence: TGTGCCAGCAGTTACGGGACGGGGGGAGTGTACTATGGCTACACCTTC. The chain recombines TRBV6-5 with TRBJ1-2; a weak D match, TRBD1 (5 bases). Germline V gene lookup returns CDR1 MNHEY and CDR2 SVGAGI. Trimming removed 2 bases from V and 3 bases from J, with 16 bases in between. This CDR3 has 16 amino acids.